This T cell receptor (beta chain) derives from a study of T cell responses to AZD1222 COVID-19 vaccine. This CDR3 has 14 residues. The V end lost 5 bases, the J end lost 2 bases, and 12 bases lay between the germline ends. Germline CDR1 SGHAT, CDR2 FQDESV (reference sequence). This clone was seen a single time. Its target is unknown. Clones were sequenced by immunoSEQ multiplex PCR, and TCRdb holds only the in-frame ones, with some missing. Among under 110,000 clones listed, less than 95% were seen once. General observations from the study: Spike was spanned by vaccine-associated CD4 TCRs, with dominance at 160-218 and 743-854. Baseline testing showed seropositivity in only a handful of AZD1222 recipients. Most donors were white British, females outnumbered males, and clonal diversity was possibly underestimated.

This specimen was peripheral blood, taken on day 0 of AZD1222 vaccination. The clonotype originates from an adult in good health. The rearrangement joins TRBV11-1 to TRBJ1-2; maybe TRBD1 (5 bases). The DNA of the CDR3 is TGTGCCAGCAGCGCGGGACCGCGAAACTATGGCTACACCTTC. This codes for CASSAGPRNYGYTF.